These 8 T cell receptor beta chains were all obtained from the same sample, sequenced in a study of blood T cells in healthy people across ages. Alongside a J-beta primer mix, a sample-barcoded 5' primer served in a second PCR lasting about 6 to 12 cycles. TCRdb independently ran MiXCR on the 5' RACE reads; one entry per CDR3 protein. The sample lists some 1.4 million distinct CDR3 sequences, roughly 45% occurring once. The sample consisted of blood. The source of these receptors is a woman aged 18-30 years in good health.

The chain uses TRBV6-1 and TRBJ2-7; no clear D gene. In germline, CDR1 is MNHNS, CDR2 SASEGT. V lost 7 bases to trimming and J lost 5 bases, with 15 bases between them. The CDR3 consists of 13 residues. Here the CDR3 reads CASNAAHLNEQYF. The CDR3, as DNA: TGTGCCAGCAACGCAGCCCATCTGAACGAGCAGTACTTC.

This clonotype showed up just a few times. The V and J genes are TRBV2 and TRBJ2-1; 8 positions agree with TRBD2. CDR3 length equals 12 residues. J was trimmed by 10 bases and V by 4 bases; bases with no gene match: 3. CDR1 SNHLY and CDR2 FYNNEI come from the germline V gene. Written as DNA, the CDR3 is TGTGCCAGCAGTGCCCAGCGGGAGGAGCAGTTCTTC. Residues: CASSAQREEQFF.

Comment on this clonotype: A much larger clone lies one base from this, so it may be a read error. The chain carries TRBV4-2 and TRBJ1-4; D remains ambiguous. CDR1 and CDR2 (germline): LGHNA, YNFKEQ. The CDR3 is made up of 13 amino acids. CDR3 coding DNA: TGTGCCGGCAGCCCAACAGATAATGAAAAACTGTTTTTT. This translates into CAGSPTDNEKLFF.

This chain connects TRBV29-1 to TRBJ1-1, with D uncertain. The V gene lost 6 bases and the J gene lost 0 bases, with 11 bases spanning the gap. The CDR3 runs to 13 residues. The germline V gene encodes CDR1 SQVTM and CDR2 ANQGSEA. CDR3 DNA sequence: TGCAGCGTCCTAGAGGGCCTGAACACTGAAGCTTTCTTT. The encoded protein is CSVLEGLNTEAFF. The full variable domain, rest sourced from reference TRBV29-1 and TRBJ1-1, is SAVISQKPSRDICQRGTSLTIQCQVDSQVTMMFWYRQQPGQSLTLIATANQGSEATYESGFVIDKFPISRPNLTFSTLTVSNMSPEDSSIYLCSVLEGLNTEAFFGQGTRLTVV.

This clonotype appeared a few times. The V and J genes are TRBV5-1 and TRBJ2-7, with D maybe TRBD1 (5 bases). CDR3 length: 19 residues. Germline CDR1 is SGHRS and CDR2 is YFSETQ. V was clipped by 1 base and J by 1 base, with 24 bases between them. The CDR3 DNA reads TGCGCCAGCAGCTTGTACGACAGTCCGGCGGTGGGTGTGTCCTACGAGCAGTACTTC. Its translation: CASSLYDSPAVGVSYEQYF.

This clonotype was detected a few times. The chain recombines TRBV10-3 with TRBJ1-5; no reliable D call. Per germline, CDR1 ENHRY and CDR2 SYGVKD. The CDR3 is 13 residues long. V lost 0 bases to trimming and J lost 4 bases, with 4 bases between them. CDR3 coding DNA: TGTGCCATCAGTGAGTCGGAGAATCAGCCCCAGCATTTT. This translates into CAISESENQPQHF.

This chain connects TRBV2 to TRBJ1-1; no reliable D call. The V gene lost 3 bases and the J gene lost 0 bases, with 8 bases spanning the gap. Germline CDR1 reads SNHLY; CDR2 reads FYNNEI. This CDR3 contains 14 residues. The DNA for the CDR3 is TGTGCCAGCAGTGACAGGTTGTTGAACACTGAAGCTTTCTTT. Protein: CASSDRLLNTEAFF.

This clonotype was observed a handful of times. The chain recombines TRBV20-1 with TRBJ1-2; D unresolved. The germline CDR1 and CDR2 sequences are DFQATT and SNEGSKA (reference sequence). With 0 bases removed from V and 1 base from J, the gap between germline ends came to 9 bases. This CDR3 spans 14 amino acids. The CDR3 loop is CSAREFKFNYGYTF. The CDR3, as DNA: TGCAGTGCTAGAGAATTTAAGTTTAACTATGGCTACACCTTC.